This T cell receptor beta chain was retrieved from a study of shared clonotypes between healthy human individuals. Study-level results: Sharing across four donors was highest in naive CD4 (roughly 5%) and lowest in memory CD8 (around 0.4%).

Every subset's genomic DNA went evenly onto several immunoSEQ plates. For sorted subsets, 150 to 200 ng DNA per replicate equaled roughly 30,000 T cell genomes. As originally analysed: Because ImmunoSEQ provided only junction sequences with no quality scores, the filtering differed. Only in-frame clones appear in the TCRdb table, and some are missing; sequencing was by immunoSEQ multiplex PCR. D and trimming were read from the DNA, whereas the V and J calls and clone size are those reported in that table. The data show under 850,000 clones, almost 95% seen once. Selected positively for CCR7 and CD45RO-negative, naive CD8 cells excluded terminally differentiated effector memory CD45RA+ cells. On this clone itself: Its matching antigen is unknown.

Input material: naive CD8+ T cells sorted from blood. The receptor was derived from a man under 40 in good health.

Here the CDR3 DNA reads TGTGCCAGCAGCGAAGGGACGGATACGCAGTATTTT. The encoded protein is CASSEGTDTQYF. The chain has TRBV7-9 and TRBJ2-3; D is perhaps TRBD1 or TRBD2 (5 bases each). Germline V gene data show CDR1 as SEHNR and CDR2 as FQNEAQ (reference sequence). V was clipped by 5 bases and J by 6 bases, with 9 bases between them. CDR3 length: 12 amino acids.